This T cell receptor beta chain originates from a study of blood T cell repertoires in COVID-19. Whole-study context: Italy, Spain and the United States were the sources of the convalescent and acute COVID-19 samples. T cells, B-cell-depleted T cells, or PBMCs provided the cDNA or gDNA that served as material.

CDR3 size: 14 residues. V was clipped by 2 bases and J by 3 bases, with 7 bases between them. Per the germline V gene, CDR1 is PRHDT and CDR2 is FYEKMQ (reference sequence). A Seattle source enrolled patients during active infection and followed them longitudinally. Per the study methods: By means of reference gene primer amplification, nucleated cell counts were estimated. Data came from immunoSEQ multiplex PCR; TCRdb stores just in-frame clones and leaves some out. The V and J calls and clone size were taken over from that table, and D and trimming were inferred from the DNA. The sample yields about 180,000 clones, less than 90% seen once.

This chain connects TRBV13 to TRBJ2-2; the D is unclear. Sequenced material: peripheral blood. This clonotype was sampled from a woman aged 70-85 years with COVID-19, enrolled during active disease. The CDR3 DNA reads TGTGCCAGCAGCTTAAAAACGGACACCGGGGAGCTGTTTTTT. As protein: CASSLKTDTGELFF.